This T cell receptor (beta chain) is from a study of CD8+CD57+ T cells in acquired aplastic anemia. Study summary: Quantities of DNA derived from sorted CD4+ and CD8+ cells averaged 3.2 ug.

Trimming left V 6 bases short and J 13 bases short, with 21 bases between. Germline values: CDR1 SNHLY, CDR2 FYNNEI. The CDR3 length is 14 residues. Patients who underwent sequencing had shown CD8+CD57+ cell expansion by flow cytometry. Patients, without exception, had severe acquired aplastic anemia. The study profiled TCR beta VDJ and CDR3 using genomic DNA as template. TCRdb passed the reads through MiXCR, listing each CDR3 protein once. The sample shows 260,000 or so distinct CDR3 sequences, less than 85% of them seen only once. This receptor was taken from a human donor with aplastic anemia. Material: sorted CD4+, CD8+, or CD8+CD57+ T cells (not recorded which) from PBMCs. This sequence joins TRBV2 and TRBJ2-2; TRBD1 is a possible D gene (8 bases). The CDR3 DNA is TGTGCCAGCAGCGACAGGGGAGGGTCCGTGGGGCTGTTTTTT. Encoded protein: CASSDRGGSVGLFF.